The present TCR beta chain was sequenced within a study of T-cell memory formation after mild COVID-19. On the study more broadly: TCR clusters were mostly confined to one donor each.

The CDR3 consists of 14 residues. J gave up 3 bases and V 8 bases, and 9 bases lay outside the gene matches. Germline CDR1 and CDR2: ENHRY and SYGVKD. General study findings and limits: Detection of some responders pre-infection suggested pre-existing cross-reactive memory T cells participated.

The sample holds a few counts of this clonotype. Antigen: not known. Using its own MiXCR run on the 5' RACE reads, TCRdb lists one record per CDR3 protein. Among more than 250,000 distinct CDR3 sequences listed, over 15% were seen once. The chain joins TRBV10-3 to TRBJ1-1; 7 nucleotides agree with TRBD1. The sequencing input was PBMCs or a T cell subset sorted from them (not recorded which). The receptor comes from a man younger than 35 who had mild COVID-19 (a few samples of this study predate the infection). Cell type and time point are not known. The CDR3 DNA sequence: TGTGCCATCTCCCGGACAGGAAAGGACACTGAAGCTTTCTTT. Translating gives CAISRTGKDTEAFF.